This TCR beta chain was sequenced in a study of T cells in Graves' hyperthyroidism and ophthalmopathy. The CDR3 regions of TCR beta were amplified from RNA transcripts. TCR CDR3 regions were first amplified by RT-PCR with HTBI primers. One entry per CDR3 protein results from TCRdb running MiXCR on the multiplex PCR reads. The sample comprises roughly 300,000 distinct CDR3 sequences, 25% to 30% of which are singletons, and roughly 24% rests with the top ten. The clonotype comes from a man aged 35 to 55 with Graves' hyperthyroidism that later progressed to Graves' ophthalmopathy. What was sequenced was blood.

In nucleotides, the CDR3 is TGCAGTGCTAGAGGGAGAACAGGGGAAACTCAGCCCCAGCATTTT. Encoded protein: CSARGRTGETQPQHF. This chain joins TRBV20-1 and TRBJ1-5; 7 positions agree with TRBD1. V lost 1 base and J lost 6; bases outside the gene matches: 9. CDR1 and CDR2 (germline): DFQATT, SNEGSKA (reference sequence). This CDR3 has 15 amino acids.